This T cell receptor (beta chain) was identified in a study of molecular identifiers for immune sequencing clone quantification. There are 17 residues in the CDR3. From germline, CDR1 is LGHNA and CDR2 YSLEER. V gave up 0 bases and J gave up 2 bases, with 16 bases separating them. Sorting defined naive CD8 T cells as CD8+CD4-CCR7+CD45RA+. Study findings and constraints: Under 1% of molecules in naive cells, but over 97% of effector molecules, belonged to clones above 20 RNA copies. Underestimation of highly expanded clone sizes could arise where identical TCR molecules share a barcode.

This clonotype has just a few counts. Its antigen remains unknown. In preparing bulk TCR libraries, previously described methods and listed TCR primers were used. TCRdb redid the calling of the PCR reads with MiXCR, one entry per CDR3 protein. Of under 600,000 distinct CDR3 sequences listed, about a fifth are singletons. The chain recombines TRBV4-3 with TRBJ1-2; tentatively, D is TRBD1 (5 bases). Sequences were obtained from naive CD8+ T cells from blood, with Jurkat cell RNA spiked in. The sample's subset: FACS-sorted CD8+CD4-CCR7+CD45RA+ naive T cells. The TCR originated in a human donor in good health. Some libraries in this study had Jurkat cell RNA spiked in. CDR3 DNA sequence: TGCGCCAGCAGCCAAGAATACACGGCAGGGTCCAACTATGGCTACACCTTC. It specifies CASSQEYTAGSNYGYTF.